This T cell receptor beta chain emerged from a study of OX40 agonist ivuxolimab in advanced cancers. Whole-study results and caveats: CD8+ T cells showed, on average, more clonal expansion than CD4+ cells. Some of the nonresponding patients also showed low levels of normalized T-cell clonal expansion.

About this clone: Its matching antigen is unknown.

The germline gives CDR1 LNHDA, CDR2 SQIVND (reference sequence). This CDR3 region has 14 residues. V shed 2 bases and J shed 5 bases, with 12 bases lying between them. Libraries were prepared by immunoSEQ multiplex PCR; TCRdb keeps only in-frame clonotypes and omits some of them. This sample yields roughly 53,000 clones, of which 65% to 85% are seen a single time; almost 0.65% belongs to the top ten. The cohort excluded patients with autoimmune disease history or systemic immunosuppression. At baseline, cycle 4 day 1, and cycle 7 day 1, blood was sampled. The rearrangement links TRBV19 to TRBJ2-5, with D tentatively TRBD1 (5 bases). The sample here was CD4+ or CD8+ T cells sorted from blood, taken in a trial of the OX40 agonist ivuxolimab. The source is an adult with an advanced solid tumor such as melanoma, head and neck, liver or kidney cancer. The chain's CDR3 is CASSIQGNRETQYF. CDR3 nucleotides: TGTGCCAGTAGTATACAGGGTAACAGGGAGACCCAGTACTTC.